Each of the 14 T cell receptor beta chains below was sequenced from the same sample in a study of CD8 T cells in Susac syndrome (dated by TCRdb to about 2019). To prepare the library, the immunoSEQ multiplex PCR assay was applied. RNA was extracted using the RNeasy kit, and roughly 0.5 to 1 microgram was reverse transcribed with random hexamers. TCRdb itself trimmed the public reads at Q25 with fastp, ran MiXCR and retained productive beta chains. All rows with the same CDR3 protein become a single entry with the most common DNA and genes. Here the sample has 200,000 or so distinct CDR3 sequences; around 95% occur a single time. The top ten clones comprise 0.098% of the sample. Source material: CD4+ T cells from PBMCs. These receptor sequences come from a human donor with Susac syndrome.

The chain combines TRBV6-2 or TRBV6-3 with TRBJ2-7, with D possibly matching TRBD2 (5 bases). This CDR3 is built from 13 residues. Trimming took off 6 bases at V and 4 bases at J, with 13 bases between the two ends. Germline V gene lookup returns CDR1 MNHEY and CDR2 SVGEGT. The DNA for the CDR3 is TGTGCCAGCAGACAACCGACGGGGTACGAGCAGTACTTC. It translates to CASRQPTGYEQYF.

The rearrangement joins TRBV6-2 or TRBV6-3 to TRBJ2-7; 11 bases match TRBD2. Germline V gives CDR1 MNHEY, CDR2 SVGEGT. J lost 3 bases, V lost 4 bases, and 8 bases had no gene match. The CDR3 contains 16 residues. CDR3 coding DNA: TGTGCCAGCAGTTTTCAACTAGCGGGGGATGACTACGAGCAGTACTTC. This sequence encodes CASSFQLAGDDYEQYF.

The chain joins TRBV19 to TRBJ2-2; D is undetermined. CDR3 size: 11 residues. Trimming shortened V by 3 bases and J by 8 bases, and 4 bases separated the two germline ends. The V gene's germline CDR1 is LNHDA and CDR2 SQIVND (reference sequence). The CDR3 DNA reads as TGTGCCAGTAGTATCGGTGGGGAGCTGTTTTTT. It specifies CASSIGGELFF.

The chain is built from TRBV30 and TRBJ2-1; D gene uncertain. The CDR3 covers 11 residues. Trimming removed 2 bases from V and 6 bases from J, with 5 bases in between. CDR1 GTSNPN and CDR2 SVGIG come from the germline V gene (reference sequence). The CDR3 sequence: CAWSKSNEQFF. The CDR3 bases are TGTGCCTGGAGTAAAAGCAATGAGCAGTTCTTC.

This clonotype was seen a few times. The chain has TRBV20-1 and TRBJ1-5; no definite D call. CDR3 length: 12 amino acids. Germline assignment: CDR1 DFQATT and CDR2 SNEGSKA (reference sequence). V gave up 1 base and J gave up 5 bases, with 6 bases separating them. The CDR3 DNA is TGCAGTGCTAGAGGGCGGGATCAGCCCCAGCATTTT. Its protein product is CSARGRDQPQHF.

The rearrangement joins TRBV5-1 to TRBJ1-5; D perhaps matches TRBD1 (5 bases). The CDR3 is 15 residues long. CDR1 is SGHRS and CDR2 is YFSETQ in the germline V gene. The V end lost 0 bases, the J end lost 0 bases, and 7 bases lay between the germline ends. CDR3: CASSLGQFSNQPQHF. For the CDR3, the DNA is TGCGCCAGCAGCTTGGGACAGTTTAGCAATCAGCCCCAGCATTTT. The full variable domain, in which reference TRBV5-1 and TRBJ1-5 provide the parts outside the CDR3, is KAGVTQTPRYLIKTRGQQVTLSCSPISGHRSVSWYQQTPGQGLQFLFEYFSETQRNKGNFPGRFSGRQFSNSRSEMNVSTLELGDSALYLCASSLGQFSNQPQHFGDGTRLSIL.

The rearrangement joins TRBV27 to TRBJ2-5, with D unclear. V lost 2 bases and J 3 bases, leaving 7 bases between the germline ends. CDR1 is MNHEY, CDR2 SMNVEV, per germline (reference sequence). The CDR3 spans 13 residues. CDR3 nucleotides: TGTGCCAGCAGTTTAGGGCTCGAAGAGACCCAGTACTTC. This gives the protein CASSLGLEETQYF.

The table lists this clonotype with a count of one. CDR3 coding DNA: TGTGCCAGCAGCTTAGGCCTTATGGCATACCCCCAAGAGACCCAGTACTTC. Its protein product is CASSLGLMAYPQETQYF. The genes are TRBV13 and TRBJ2-5; D ambiguous. The CDR3 length is 17 residues. Trimming cost V 0 bases and J 1 base, with 15 bases left between them. CDR1 is PRHDT and CDR2 is FYEKMQ in the germline V gene (reference sequence).

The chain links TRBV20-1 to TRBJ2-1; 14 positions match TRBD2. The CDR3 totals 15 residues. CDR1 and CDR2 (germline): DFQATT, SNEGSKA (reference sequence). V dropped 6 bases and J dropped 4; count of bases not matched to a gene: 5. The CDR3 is CSARLAGGRYNEQFF. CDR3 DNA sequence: TGCAGTGCACGACTAGCGGGGGGGCGGTACAATGAGCAGTTCTTC.

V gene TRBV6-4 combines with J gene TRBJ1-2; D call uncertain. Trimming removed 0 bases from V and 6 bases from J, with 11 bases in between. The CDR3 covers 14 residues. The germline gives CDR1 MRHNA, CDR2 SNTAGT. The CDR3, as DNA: TGTGCCAGCAGTGACTCGAGCCAATCCGATGGCTACACCTTC. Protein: CASSDSSQSDGYTF.

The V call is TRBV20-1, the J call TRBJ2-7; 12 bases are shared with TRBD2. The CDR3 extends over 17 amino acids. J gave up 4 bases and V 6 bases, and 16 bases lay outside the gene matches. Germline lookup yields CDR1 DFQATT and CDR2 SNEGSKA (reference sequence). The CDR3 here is CSAERSLLAGGPYEQYF. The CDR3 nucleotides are TGCAGTGCGGAAAGGTCGTTACTAGCGGGGGGCCCGTACGAGCAGTACTTC.

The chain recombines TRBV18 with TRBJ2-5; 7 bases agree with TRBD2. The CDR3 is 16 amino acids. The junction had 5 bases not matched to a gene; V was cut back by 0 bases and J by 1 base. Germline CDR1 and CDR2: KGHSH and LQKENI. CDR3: CASSPPGRGVQETQYF. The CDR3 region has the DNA TGTGCCAGCTCACCACCCGGCCGGGGGGTCCAAGAGACCCAGTACTTC.

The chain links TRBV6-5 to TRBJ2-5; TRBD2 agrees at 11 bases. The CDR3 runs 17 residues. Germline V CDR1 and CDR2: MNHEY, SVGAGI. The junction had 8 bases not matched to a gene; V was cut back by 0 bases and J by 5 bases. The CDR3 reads CASSYSLSGGAWETQYF. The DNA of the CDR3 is TGTGCCAGCAGTTACTCACTTAGCGGGGGGGCTTGGGAGACCCAGTACTTC.

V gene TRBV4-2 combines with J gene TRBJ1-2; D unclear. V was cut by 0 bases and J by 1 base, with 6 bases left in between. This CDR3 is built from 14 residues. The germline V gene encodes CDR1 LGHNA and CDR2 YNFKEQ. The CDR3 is CASSQEQLNYGYTF. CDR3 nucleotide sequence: TGTGCCAGCAGCCAAGAACAGCTTAACTATGGCTACACCTTC.